This TCR beta chain originates from a study of spatial heterogeneity in lung cancer. TCRdb re-derived calls from the 5' RACE reads in MiXCR, one entry per CDR3 protein. Of about 20,000 distinct CDR3 sequences in the sample, 5.5% to 6% were seen once. Time point noted: sample taken at primary tumor resection. TCRs were sequenced from unsorted whole RNA of tumor, nontumor lung or PBMC. Regarding this clonotype: The target antigen is unknown.

Study outcomes and limitations: Mutation tallies in tumors tracked expanded intratumoral alpha and beta TCR counts.

The starting material was lung tumor tissue, obtained at surgery. The TCR comes from a female donor with early-stage non-small cell lung cancer.

The CDR3 here is CASSPTSGRLYNEQFF. CDR3 sequence (DNA): TGTGCCAGCAGTCCCACTAGCGGGAGATTGTACAATGAGCAGTTCTTC. The rearrangement links TRBV2 to TRBJ2-1; 11 positions agree with TRBD2. The CDR3 has 16 amino acids. V lost 5 bases to trimming and J lost 4 bases; unmatched junction nucleotides: 7. Germline V gene sequence: CDR1 SNHLY, CDR2 FYNNEI.